This T cell receptor beta chain was identified during a study of T cells in Graves' hyperthyroidism and ophthalmopathy. TCR beta CDR3 sequences were amplified from RNA transcripts. During a first-round RT-PCR of the TCR CDR3, the HTBI primer set was used. TCRdb re-called the multiplex PCR reads with MiXCR, one entry per CDR3 protein. The data hold roughly 38,000 distinct CDR3 sequences, with roughly 52% observed a single time. The J segment lost 7 bases and the V segment lost 1 base, leaving 2 bases of the junction unmatched. CDR1 is SGHTA and CDR2 is FQGNSA in the germline V gene. This CDR3 has 14 residues. Those patients with uncontrolled infection, other autoimmune disease, pregnancy or lactation were excluded. The authors obtained PBMCs from over 7.5 ml of fresh peripheral blood. This clonotype was seen repeatedly, ten times or more.

Sequenced input: blood. The chain is built from TRBV7-2 and TRBJ1-5; 9 bases line up with TRBD1. The clonotype originates from a woman aged 50 to 65 with Graves' hyperthyroidism that later progressed to Graves' ophthalmopathy. For the CDR3, the DNA is TGTGCCAGCAGCTTAGGACAGGGGGGGCAGCCCCAGCATTTT. Its protein product is CASSLGQGGQPQHF.